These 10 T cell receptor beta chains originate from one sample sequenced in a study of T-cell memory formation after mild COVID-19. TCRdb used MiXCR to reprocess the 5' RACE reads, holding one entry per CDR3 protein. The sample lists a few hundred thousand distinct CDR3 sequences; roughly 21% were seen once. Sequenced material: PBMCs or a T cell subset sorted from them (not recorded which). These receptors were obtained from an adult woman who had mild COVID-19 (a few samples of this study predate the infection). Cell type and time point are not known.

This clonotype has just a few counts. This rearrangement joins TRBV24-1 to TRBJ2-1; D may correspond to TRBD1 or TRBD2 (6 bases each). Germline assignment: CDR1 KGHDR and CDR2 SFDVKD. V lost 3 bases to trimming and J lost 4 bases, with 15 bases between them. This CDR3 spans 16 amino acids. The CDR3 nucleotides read TGTGCCACCAGTGATCCGAGCGGAGGGGGGTACAATGAGCAGTTCTTC. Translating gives CATSDPSGGGYNEQFF.

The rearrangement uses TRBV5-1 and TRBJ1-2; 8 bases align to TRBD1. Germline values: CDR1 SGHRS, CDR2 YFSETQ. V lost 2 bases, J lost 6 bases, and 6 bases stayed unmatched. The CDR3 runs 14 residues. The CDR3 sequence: CASSLLTDRDGYTF. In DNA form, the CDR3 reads TGCGCCAGCAGCTTACTTACGGACAGGGATGGCTACACCTTC.

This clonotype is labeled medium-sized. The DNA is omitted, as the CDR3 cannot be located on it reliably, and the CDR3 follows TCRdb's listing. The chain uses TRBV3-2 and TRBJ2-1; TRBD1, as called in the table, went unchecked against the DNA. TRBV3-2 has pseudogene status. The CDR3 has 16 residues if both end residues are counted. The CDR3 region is CASSQFGQGAYNEQFF.

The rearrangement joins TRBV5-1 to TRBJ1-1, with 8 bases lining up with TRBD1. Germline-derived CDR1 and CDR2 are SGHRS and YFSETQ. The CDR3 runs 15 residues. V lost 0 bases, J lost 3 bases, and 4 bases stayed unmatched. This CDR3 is CASSLGTGWDTEAFF. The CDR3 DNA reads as TGCGCCAGCAGCTTGGGGACAGGGTGGGACACTGAAGCTTTCTTT.

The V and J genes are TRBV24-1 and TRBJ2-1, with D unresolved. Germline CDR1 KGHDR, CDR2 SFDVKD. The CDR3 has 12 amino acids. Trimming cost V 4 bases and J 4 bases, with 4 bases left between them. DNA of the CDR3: TGTGCCACCAGTGACCAATACAATGAGCAGTTCTTC. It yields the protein CATSDQYNEQFF.

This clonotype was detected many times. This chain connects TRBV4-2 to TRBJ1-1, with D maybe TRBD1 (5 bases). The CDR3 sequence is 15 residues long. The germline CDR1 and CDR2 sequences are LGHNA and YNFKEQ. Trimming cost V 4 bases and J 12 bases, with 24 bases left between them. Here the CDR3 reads CASSPKRGPSEGTFF. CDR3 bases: TGTGCCAGCAGCCCGAAAAGGGGCCCCTCAGAGGGAACTTTCTTT.

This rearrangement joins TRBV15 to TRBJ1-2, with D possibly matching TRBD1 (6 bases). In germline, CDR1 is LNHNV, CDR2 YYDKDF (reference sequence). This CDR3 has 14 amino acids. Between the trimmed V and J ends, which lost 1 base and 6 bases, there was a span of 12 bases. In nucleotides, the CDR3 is TGTGCCACCAGCAGAGCCGAGGGGGGTCATGGCTACACCTTC. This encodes CATSRAEGGHGYTF.

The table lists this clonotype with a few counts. CDR3 residues: CASSMGGNSPLHF. CDR3 DNA: TGTGCCAGCAGCATGGGGGGGAATTCACCCCTCCACTTT. This sequence joins TRBV7-3 and TRBJ1-6; a possible D gene is TRBD1 (5 bases). Trimming took off 5 bases at V and 7 bases at J, with 9 bases between the two ends. Germline V lookup: CDR1 SGHTA, CDR2 FQGTGA. The CDR3 contains 13 residues.

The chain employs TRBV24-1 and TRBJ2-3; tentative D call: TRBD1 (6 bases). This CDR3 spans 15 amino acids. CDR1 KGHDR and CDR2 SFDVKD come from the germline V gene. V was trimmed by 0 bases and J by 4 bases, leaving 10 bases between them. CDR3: CATSDLQTGSDTQYF. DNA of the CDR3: TGTGCCACCAGTGATTTGCAAACAGGGTCAGATACGCAGTATTTT.

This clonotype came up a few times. CDR3 protein: CASRAGYAEAFF. In DNA form, the CDR3 reads TGTGCCAGCAGAGCAGGGTACGCTGAAGCTTTCTTT. The chain links TRBV7-9 to TRBJ1-1, with a possible D match to TRBD1 (5 bases). The CDR3 totals 12 residues. The germline V and J ends were trimmed by 6 bases and 6 bases, with 11 bases remaining between them. Germline V lookup: CDR1 SEHNR, CDR2 FQNEAQ (reference sequence).